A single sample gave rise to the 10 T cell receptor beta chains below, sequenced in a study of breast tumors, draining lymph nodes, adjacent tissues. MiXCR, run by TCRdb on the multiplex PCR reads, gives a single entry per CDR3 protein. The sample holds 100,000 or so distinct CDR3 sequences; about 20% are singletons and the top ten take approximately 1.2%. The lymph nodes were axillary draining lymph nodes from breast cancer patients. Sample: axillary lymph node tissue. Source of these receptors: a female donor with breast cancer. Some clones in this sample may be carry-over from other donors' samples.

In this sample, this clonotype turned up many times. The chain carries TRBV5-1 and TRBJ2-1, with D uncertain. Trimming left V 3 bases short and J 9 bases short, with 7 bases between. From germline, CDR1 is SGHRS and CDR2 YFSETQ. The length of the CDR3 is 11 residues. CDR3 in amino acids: CASSSEGEQFF. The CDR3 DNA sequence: TGCGCCAGCAGCTCAGAAGGTGAGCAGTTCTTC.

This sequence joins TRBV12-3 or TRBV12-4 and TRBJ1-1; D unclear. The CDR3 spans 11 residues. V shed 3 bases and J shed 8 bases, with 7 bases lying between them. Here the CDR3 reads CASSLTQEAFF. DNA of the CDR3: TGTGCCAGCAGTTTGACACAGGAAGCTTTCTTT.

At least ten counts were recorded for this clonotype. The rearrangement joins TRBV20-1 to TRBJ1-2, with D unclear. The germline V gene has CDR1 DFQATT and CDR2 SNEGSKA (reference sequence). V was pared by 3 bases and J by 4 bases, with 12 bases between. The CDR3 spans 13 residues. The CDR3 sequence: CSARVGSAYGYTF. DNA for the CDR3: TGCAGTGCTAGGGTAGGCTCGGCCTATGGCTACACCTTC.

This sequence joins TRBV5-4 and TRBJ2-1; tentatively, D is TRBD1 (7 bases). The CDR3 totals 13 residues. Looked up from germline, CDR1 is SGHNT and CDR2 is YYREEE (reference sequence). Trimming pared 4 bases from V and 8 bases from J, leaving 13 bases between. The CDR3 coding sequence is TGTGCCAGCAGCACGGACAGGAGGGATGAGCAGTTCTTC. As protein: CASSTDRRDEQFF.

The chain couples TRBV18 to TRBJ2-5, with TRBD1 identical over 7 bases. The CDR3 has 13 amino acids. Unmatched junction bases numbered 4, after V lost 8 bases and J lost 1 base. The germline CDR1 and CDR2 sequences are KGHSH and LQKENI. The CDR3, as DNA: TGTGCCAGCCTCGGGACAGCCCAAGAGACCCAGTACTTC. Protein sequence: CASLGTAQETQYF.

The DNA of the CDR3 is TGTGCCAGCAGGGGACAGACGGGGCGCACTGAAGCTTTCTTT. Translating gives CASRGQTGRTEAFF. The chain is built from TRBV2 and TRBJ1-1, with 7 bases identical to TRBD1. Germline CDR1 reads SNHLY; CDR2 reads FYNNEI. This CDR3 has 14 residues. Losses at the gene ends were 6 bases for V and 4 bases for J; bases not matched to a gene: 8.

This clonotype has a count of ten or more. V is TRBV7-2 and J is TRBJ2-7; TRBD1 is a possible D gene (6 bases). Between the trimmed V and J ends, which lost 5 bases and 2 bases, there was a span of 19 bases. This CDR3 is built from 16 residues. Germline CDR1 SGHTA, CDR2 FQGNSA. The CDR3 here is CASSSSQGGGTYEQYF. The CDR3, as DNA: TGTGCCAGCAGCAGTTCACAGGGTGGGGGAACCTACGAGCAGTACTTC.

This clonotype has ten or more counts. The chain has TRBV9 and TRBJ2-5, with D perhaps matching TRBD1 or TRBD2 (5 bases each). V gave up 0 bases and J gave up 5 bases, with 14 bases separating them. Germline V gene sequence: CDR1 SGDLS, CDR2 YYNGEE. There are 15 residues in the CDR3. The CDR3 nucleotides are TGTGCCAGCAGCGTAGAAGGGGCTAGCTTGGAGACCCAGTACTTC. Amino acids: CASSVEGASLETQYF.

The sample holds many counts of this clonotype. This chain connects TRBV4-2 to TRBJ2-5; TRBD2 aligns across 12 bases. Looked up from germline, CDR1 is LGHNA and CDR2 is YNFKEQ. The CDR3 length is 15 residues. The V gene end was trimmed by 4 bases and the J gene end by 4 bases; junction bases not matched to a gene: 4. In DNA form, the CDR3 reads TGTGCCAGCAGCCCGACTAGCGGGAGTCGAGAGACCCAGTACTTC. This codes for CASSPTSGSRETQYF.

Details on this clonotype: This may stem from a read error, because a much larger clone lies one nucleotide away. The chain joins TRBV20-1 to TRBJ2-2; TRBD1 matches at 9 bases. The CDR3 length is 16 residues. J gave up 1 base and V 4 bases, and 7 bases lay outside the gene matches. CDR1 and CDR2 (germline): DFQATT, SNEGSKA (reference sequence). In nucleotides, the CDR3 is TGCAGTGCTACTAAATGGGGACAGGGGAACACCGGGGAGCTGTTTTTT. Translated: CSATKWGQGNTGELFF.